This TCR beta chain was sequenced during a study of beta chain features in type 1 diabetes (dated by TCRdb to between 2017 and 2018). Regarding the research as a whole: No differences in mean age, gender distribution, total cell number or subset yield were found between patients and healthy donors. A total of some 110 million sorted cells were examined across all samples, and a strong correlation was observed between cell number per subset and RNA yield. In the study, TCRB repertoires of sorted circulating CD4+ T cell subsets from recently diagnosed type 1 diabetes patients were compared with those of matched healthy donors. Regulatory and stem cell-like memory subsets were obtained from only 8 patients and roughly eight healthy donors, while naive and central memory subsets were obtained from all 30 or so donors.

Each donor gave one peripheral blood draw, averaging approximately 110 mL, which was collected into heparinised tubes. A BD FACSAria II was used to sort naive, central memory, regulatory and stem cell-like memory CD4+ T cells with a panel that included CD45RO, CCR7, CD25, CD127, CD95 and CD27. Purity was above 95% for every sorted population. PBMCs were isolated right away by Lymphoprep density gradient centrifugation and were stained directly, without culture. So that batch effects would be minimized, each experiment stained and sorted samples in pairs, pairing one healthy donor with one patient. The entire amount of isolated RNA was reverse transcribed using the High Capacity cDNA Reverse Transcription Kit, so the sequenced TCRB transcripts were expressed ones. Survey-depth immunoSEQ sequencing was performed on stem cell-like memory T cell samples, with an average of about 1.01 million total reads per sample. After sorted cells were lysed in RLT buffer, RNA was extracted with DNase-treated RNeasy Micro or Mini kits, with the choice depending on cell number. To prevent cross-contamination, each cell subset was processed individually, whereas patient and healthy donor samples were processed jointly. TCRB sequences were amplified from cDNA with the immunoSEQ multiplex PCR, producing 87-bp fragments spanning the CDR3 region. Sequencing of the amplicons was done on the Illumina HiSeq platform. Per the source publication's procedure: Synthetic template baselines were used to correct PCR bias computationally, reads within Hamming distance 2 were collapsed, and singletons that could not be merged were discarded. Reads were aligned against IMGT to assign V, D and J genes, CDR3 length and insertions or deletions at six rearrangement sites. Within each subset, clonotype counts were normalized to sorted cell number, and only after that were true diversity and Gini coefficients computed with the tcR R package. The overlap coefficient, calculated on TCRB nucleotide sequences, was used to quantify repertoire sharing. Entries here come from immuneACCESS through TCRdb and include only in-frame sequences with V and J called. Some clones fail to appear in such tables; in the studies checked, an unresolved V gene covers under half of the shortfall, and the cause of the remainder is unknown. The D gene and trimming were derived from the DNA, and the V and J assignments and clone size from that table. This sample has approximately 17,000 clones in its table, and 70% of those were observed once. The top ten constitute around 0.8% of the sample.

Study-level results and caveats: Because cDNA rather than genomic DNA was sequenced, highly expressing activated cells could have been over-represented, although no difference in activation and CD3 levels was found between groups. Shorter templates might have been favored by PCR, but patient and control samples were amplified and corrected together, so both groups would have been affected equally by any skew. Patients with type 1 diabetes made fewer insertions and deleted more nucleotides at VDJ recombination sites, implying thymic rearrangement abnormalities. HLA sub-analyses involved small numbers of individuals, so any influence of HLA type on TCRB rearrangement remained unresolved. The naive, central memory and regulatory TCRB repertoires appeared to resemble one another more closely among patients than among healthy donors. A moderate but significant shortening of TCRB CDR3 length was observed in type 1 diabetes patients in all four CD4+ subsets.

Reading the germline V gene gives CDR1 MGHRA and CDR2 YSYEKL. Trimming accounts for 1 base at V and 1 base at J, while the number of junction bases matched to no gene is 5. Including cysteine and phenylalanine, the CDR3 has 18 amino acids. Just the 54-base CDR3 DNA is kept, in frame starting at base 1. This clone was observed a few times. The antigen this receptor binds is unknown. Per-nucleotide qualities are absent, and no much larger clonotype sits a single base away. The TCR comes from a man aged 25-45 years with type 1 diabetes. The sample was stem cell memory CD4+ T cells from blood. The sample's cell subset or site label is to be understood as: stem cell-like memory CD4+ T cells. The chain links TRBV4-1 with TRBJ2-2; the junction holds 11 bases that match TRBD1. CDR3 protein: CASSQAQGQGVNTGELFF. Here is the DNA: TGCGCCAGCAGCCAAGCTCAGGGACAGGGGGTGAACACCGGGGAGCTGTTTTTT.